Each of the 24 T cell receptor beta chains below was sequenced from the same sample in a study of T cell clonality in common variable immunodeficiency. The data were produced by immunoSEQ multiplex PCR, yet TCRdb's version contains in-frame clones alone and is incomplete. The sample includes about 47,000 clones, none of them occurring once. Material: peripheral blood mononuclear cells. The receptors stem from a person aged 18 to 69 in good health.

This clone has ten or more counts. Read sequence stops 3 residues before the CDR3 end, and the germline J gene provides the missing end. J is TRBJ2-1 and V is TRBV5-1; no clear D gene. There are 13 residues in the CDR3. V lost 5 bases to trimming and J lost 4 bases, with 10 bases between them. Germline assignment: CDR1 SGHRS and CDR2 YFSETQ. CDR3 DNA (partial): TGCGCCAGCAGGCGCGATAAGTACAATGAG. Translated: CASRRDKYNE. In full, the CDR3 reads CASRRDKYNEQFF. The entire variable domain, with the rest obtained from reference TRBV5-1 and TRBJ2-1, is as follows: KAGVTQTPRYLIKTRGQQVTLSCSPISGHRSVSWYQQTPGQGLQFLFEYFSETQRNKGNFPGRFSGRQFSNSRSEMNVSTLELGDSALYLCASRRDKYNEQFFGPGTRLTVL.

Many counts were recorded for this clone. The CDR3 end is not reached by the read, which stops 3 residues before it; the germline J gene fills it in. This sequence joins TRBV4-1 and TRBJ2-7; weak D call: TRBD1 (6 bases). This CDR3 has 14 amino acids. V was pared by 1 base and J by 2 bases, with 9 bases between. Germline CDR1 MGHRA, CDR2 YSYEKL. Incomplete CDR3 DNA: TGCGCCAGCAGCCAAGGCAGGGGAACCTACGAG. It codes for CASSQGRGTYE. The full CDR3 protein is CASSQGRGTYEQYF.

This clone has at least ten counts. The sequenced fragment ends 3 residues before the CDR3 boundary, so the rest is inferred from the germline J gene. In the same sample, other DNA sequences code for this CDR3. The chain has TRBV6-2 or TRBV6-3 and TRBJ2-3; 7 bases are a match to TRBD2. The V segment lost 5 bases and the J segment 7 bases; nucleotides outside the gene matches: 18. CDR1 MNHEY and CDR2 SVGEGT come from the germline V gene. This CDR3 comprises 17 residues. CDR3 protein: CASSQPVTAGVGHTQYF. The part of the CDR3 DNA that was read is TGTGCCAGCAGTCAGCCCGTGACGGCGGGGGTCGGTCATACG.

In this sample, this clone turned up many times. The CDR3 extends 3 residues past the end of the read, so its final part is completed from the germline J gene. This rearrangement joins TRBV7-6 to TRBJ2-7, with 8 bases aligning to TRBD1. Looked up from germline, CDR1 is SGHVS and CDR2 is FNYEAQ. CDR3 size: 15 residues. J lost 3 bases, V lost 5 bases, and 9 bases had no gene match. CDR3 residues: CASSPGQGLVYEQYF. CDR3 DNA, as far as it was read: TGTGCCAGCAGCCCCGGACAGGGCCTCGTCTACGAG.

This clone was counted only a few times. Germline and junction disagree at one end, which may indicate a read error. The read comes to an end 3 residues before the CDR3 does, leaving the germline J gene to fill in the end. This chain connects TRBV18 to TRBJ1-2; TRBD1 might be the D (6 bases). Per germline, CDR1 KGHSH and CDR2 LQKENI. The CDR3 is 17 residues long. CDR3 protein: CASAPALVQGNTYGYTF. CDR3 bases read: TGTGCCAGCGCACCAGCGTTAGTACAGGGAAACACCTATGGC. The complete variable domain, with remaining parts taken from reference TRBV18 and TRBJ1-2, reads NAGVMQNPRHLVRRRGQEARLRCSPMKGHSHVYWYRQLPEEGLKFMVYLQKENIIDESGMPKERFSAEFPKEGPSILRIQQVVRGDSAAYFCASAPALVQGNTYGYTFGSGTRLTVV.

This clone came up many times. With the read ending 3 residues before the CDR3 end, the germline J gene is used to fill in that end. The rearrangement uses TRBV6-1 and TRBJ2-2, with 11 nucleotides matching TRBD2. Trimming at V came to 3 bases and at J to 6 bases, leaving 6 bases not matched to a gene. Germline lookup yields CDR1 MNHNS and CDR2 SASEGT. CDR3 length: 16 residues. The sequenced part of the CDR3 DNA is TGTGCCAGCAGTGAGCGGCTAGCGGGGGGACCCGGGGAG. Protein product: CASSERLAGGPGE. In full, the CDR3 is CASSERLAGGPGELFF.

A note on this clone: The read terminates 3 residues ahead of where the CDR3 ends, so the germline J gene completes it. The V and J genes are TRBV5-1 and TRBJ2-4; the match to TRBD1 covers 9 bases. The CDR3 covers 16 residues. CDR1 SGHRS and CDR2 YFSETQ come from the germline V gene. The CDR3 bases that were read are TGCGCCAGCAGCCCCCAGGACAGGGGATTCGGAGAGACT. Protein: CASSPQDRGFGET. The CDR3 in full is CASSPQDRGFGETQYF.

This clone was observed many times. The read ends 3 residues shy of where the CDR3 ends; the end is completed using the germline J gene. V usage is TRBV20-1 and J usage is TRBJ2-1, with 12 bases fitting TRBD2. The CDR3 is 14 amino acids. The J segment lost 8 bases and the V segment lost 6 bases, leaving 8 bases of the junction unmatched. CDR1 and CDR2 from the germline V gene are DFQATT and SNEGSKA (reference sequence). The sequenced CDR3 bases are TGCAGTGCCCTACTAGCGGGGGGATGGTATGAG. Translated, it gives CSALLAGGWYE. The whole CDR3 sequence reads CSALLAGGWYEQFF.

This clone was observed at least ten times. The CDR3 end is not reached by the read, which stops 3 residues before it; the germline J gene fills it in. The chain combines TRBV28 with TRBJ2-4; 13 bases line up with TRBD2. Germline-derived CDR1 and CDR2 are MDHEN and SYDVKM. Germline trimming cut 10 bases from V and 5 bases from J; bases unmatched to any gene: 14. The CDR3 runs 17 residues. The CDR3 here is CATASPGLAGSQNIQYF. Partial CDR3 DNA: TGTGCCACCGCCTCCCCGGGACTAGCGGGGTCTCAAAACATT.

The sample holds many counts of this clone. Sequencing ends 3 residues short of the CDR3 end; the germline J gene provides the rest. The chain employs TRBV20-1 and TRBJ2-7, with TRBD2 matching 15 bases. This CDR3 is 14 amino acids long. Germline lookup yields CDR1 DFQATT and CDR2 SNEGSKA (reference sequence). J lost 4 bases, V lost 4 bases, and 2 bases had no gene match. Partial CDR3 DNA: TGCAGTGCTATAGGGACTAGCGGGGGGTACGAG. This sequence encodes CSAIGTSGGYE. The complete CDR3 protein is CSAIGTSGGYEQYF.

In its sample, this clone was seen many times. The read is 3 residues too short to cover the CDR3 end, so that end is filled in from the germline J gene. The chain combines TRBV19 with TRBJ2-2; 8 nucleotides agree with TRBD1. The junction had 4 bases not matched to a gene; V was cut back by 10 bases and J by 0 bases. Looked up from germline, CDR1 is LNHDA and CDR2 is SQIVND (reference sequence). This CDR3 contains 14 residues. The CDR3 spells CATRDRTNTGELFF. CDR3 bases read: TGTGCCACACGGGACAGGACGAACACCGGGGAG.

In this sample, this clone turned up a few times. The chain's CDR3 is CASSVTGTFDYTF. The sequenced part of the CDR3 DNA is TGTGCCAGCAGCGTCACAGGGACCTTCGAC. This chain uses TRBV5-6 with TRBJ1-2; perhaps TRBD1 as D (6 bases). The CDR3 end falls 3 residues outside the read, so it is completed with the germline J gene. Germline loops: CDR1 SGHDT, CDR2 YYEEEE. The CDR3 loop spans 13 amino acids.

This clone was seen repeatedly, ten times or more. The junction departs from germline at one end; a sequencing error may be responsible. The read halts 3 residues ahead of the CDR3 end, with the missing end drawn from the germline J gene. The chain has TRBV4-2 and TRBJ2-2; D gene ambiguous. CDR1 and CDR2 (germline): LGHNA, YNFKEQ. The CDR3 length is 16 residues. CDR3 DNA, as far as it was read: TGCGCCAGCAGCCAAAGCCCCCCGGTGGACACCGGGGAG. Translating it yields CASSQSPPVDTGE. The full CDR3 is CASSQSPPVDTGELFF.

This clone was seen many times. The read falls 3 residues short of the CDR3 end, and the missing part is taken from the germline J gene. The chain couples TRBV20-1 to TRBJ2-3; D is ambiguous. V was cut by 3 bases and J by 0 bases, with 4 bases left in between. This CDR3 spans 12 amino acids. CDR1 and CDR2 from the germline V gene are DFQATT and SNEGSKA (reference sequence). This CDR3 is CSASPSTDTQYF. The covered CDR3 bases are TGCAGTGCTAGTCCTAGCACAGATACG.

As to this clone: The observed sequence ends 3 residues before the CDR3 terminus, with the missing tail filled in from the germline J gene. The rearrangement uses TRBV5-1 and TRBJ2-3; 11 bases line up with TRBD2. This CDR3 has 17 amino acids. Trimming at V came to 2 bases and at J to 6 bases, leaving 11 bases not matched to a gene. The germline V gene encodes CDR1 SGHRS and CDR2 YFSETQ. CDR3 amino acids: CASSFLAGGRQGDTQYF. The sequenced part of the CDR3 DNA is TGCGCCAGCAGCTTTCTAGCGGGGGGTCGGCAAGGGGATACG.

This clone has ten or more counts. With the read ending 3 residues before the CDR3 end, the germline J gene is used to fill in that end. The gene calls are TRBV11-3 and TRBJ2-7; D perhaps matches TRBD1 (6 bases). The germline V gene has CDR1 SGHNT and CDR2 YENEEA. The CDR3 loop spans 13 amino acids. V was pared by 2 bases and J by 4 bases, with 9 bases between. The CDR3 protein is CASSLFQGYEQYF. The CDR3 DNA, read in part, is TGTGCCAGCAGCTTATTTCAGGGGTACGAG.

This clone was counted at least ten times. The read ends 3 residues early relative to the CDR3; the germline J gene fills the gap. V usage is TRBV19 and J usage is TRBJ2-7; D might be TRBD1 (5 bases). This CDR3 has 13 amino acids. CDR1 and CDR2 (germline): LNHDA, SQIVND (reference sequence). Trimming left V 6 bases short and J 6 bases short, with 15 bases between. The DNA read from the CDR3 is TGTGCCAGTAGGCTCAGGGAATGGAGCGAG. This codes for CASRLREWSE. The whole CDR3 region reads CASRLREWSEQYF.

Ten or more counts support this clone. The read stops 3 residues short of the end of the CDR3; the missing end is completed from the germline J gene. This chain joins TRBV7-2 and TRBJ2-3; 11 bases agree with TRBD2. Germline-derived CDR1 and CDR2 are SGHTA and FQGNSA. The trim removed 5 bases at V and 8 bases at J, leaving 9 bases unmatched. This CDR3 contains 15 residues. The CDR3 is CASSPSIAGGRTQYF. CDR3 bases read: TGTGCCAGCAGCCCATCTATAGCGGGGGGGCGTACG.

Details on this clone: The read comes to an end 3 residues before the CDR3 does, leaving the germline J gene to fill in the end. The V call is TRBV7-7, the J call TRBJ1-2; no clear D. Germline V gives CDR1 SSHAT, CDR2 FNYEAQ (reference sequence). The CDR3 runs 13 residues. CDR3: CASSSGLTDTYTF. The CDR3 DNA, read in part, is TGTGCCAGCAGCTCCGGACTCACAGATACC.

In this sample, this clone turned up a few times. The read terminates 3 residues ahead of where the CDR3 ends, so the germline J gene completes it. This chain uses TRBV30 with TRBJ1-2; no definite D call. Per germline, CDR1 GTSNPN and CDR2 SVGIG (reference sequence). This CDR3 comprises 11 residues. Incomplete CDR3 DNA: TGTGCCTGGAGTGAGAGGTACGAC. Protein: CAWSERYD. The whole CDR3 protein is CAWSERYDYTF.

This clone appeared many times. An end of the junction differs from the germline gene, which may be a read error. The missing CDR3 end, 3 residues past where the read stops, is filled in from the germline J gene. V gene TRBV4-2 combines with J gene TRBJ2-7; TRBD1 is a possible D gene (5 bases). The CDR3 covers 14 residues. Germline CDR1 and CDR2: LGHNA and YNFKEQ. The sequenced part of the CDR3 DNA is TGCGCCAGCAGCCAAGGGGCAGGGACCTACGAG. Translating it yields CASSQGAGTYE. The complete CDR3 reads CASSQGAGTYEQYF.

This clone was found many times. The read finishes 3 residues shy of the CDR3 end, and the germline J gene is used to complete it. V and J are TRBV6-1 and TRBJ2-5, with a possible D match to TRBD2 (7 bases). Trimming stripped 4 bases from V and 3 bases from J, with 12 bases between. The length of the CDR3 is 14 residues. Germline V CDR1 and CDR2: MNHNS, SASEGT. CDR3 DNA, as far as it was read: TGTGCCAGCAGTGCGGCGGGGGCGAAAGAGACC. Amino acid sequence: CASSAAGAKET. From start to end, the CDR3 is CASSAAGAKETQYF.

This clone was counted many times. From the germline J gene comes the end of the CDR3, since the read stops 3 residues before it. V usage is TRBV19 and J usage is TRBJ1-1; D ambiguous. Deletions cut 3 bases from V and 4 bases from J, with 9 bases between. This CDR3 is built from 13 residues. Germline V gives CDR1 LNHDA, CDR2 SQIVND (reference sequence). The CDR3: CASSIGSGTEAFF. CDR3 bases read: TGTGCCAGTAGTATTGGAAGCGGCACTGAA.

For this clone: An end of the junction differs from the germline gene, which may be a read error. The read ends 3 residues early relative to the CDR3; the germline J gene fills the gap. The sample holds other DNA sequences that translate to the same CDR3. This rearrangement joins TRBV7-2 to TRBJ1-3; D ambiguous. The CDR3 is 14 amino acids. Germline-derived CDR1 and CDR2 are SGHTA and FQGNSA. Partial CDR3 DNA: TGTGCCAGCAGCCTTGCTAGCTCTGGAAACACG. Its translation: CASSLASSGNT. The whole CDR3 protein reads CASSLASSGNTIYF.